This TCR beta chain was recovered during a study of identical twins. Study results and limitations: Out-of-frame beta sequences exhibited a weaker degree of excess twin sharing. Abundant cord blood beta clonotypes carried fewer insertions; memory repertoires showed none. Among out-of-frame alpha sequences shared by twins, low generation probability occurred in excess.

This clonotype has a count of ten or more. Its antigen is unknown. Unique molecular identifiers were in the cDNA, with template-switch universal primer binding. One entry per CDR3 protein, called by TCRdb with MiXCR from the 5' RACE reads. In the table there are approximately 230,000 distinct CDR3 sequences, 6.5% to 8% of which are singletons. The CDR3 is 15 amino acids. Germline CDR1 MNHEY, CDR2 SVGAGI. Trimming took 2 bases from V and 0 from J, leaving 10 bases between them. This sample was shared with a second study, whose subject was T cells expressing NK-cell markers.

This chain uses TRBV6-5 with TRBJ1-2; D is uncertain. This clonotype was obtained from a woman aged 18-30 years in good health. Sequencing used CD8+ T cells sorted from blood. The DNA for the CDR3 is TGTGCCAGCAGTTACCGCCCCGGACCTAACTATGGCTACACCTTC. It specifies CASSYRPGPNYGYTF.